These 14 T cell receptor beta chains were all obtained from the same sample, sequenced in a study of blood T cell repertoires in COVID-19. Sequenced by immunoSEQ multiplex PCR; TCRdb stores in-frame clones only, minus some. Altogether more than 300,000 clones are present, more than 85% being singletons, with the ten largest covering about 4%. The sequencing sample was made of PBMCs or T cells enriched from blood (not recorded which). Every receptor here comes from a woman in her twenties or thirties who had been exposed to COVID-19.

J is TRBJ1-3 and V is TRBV3-1 (or the pseudogene TRBV3-2), with D unclear. The V end was cut by 3 bases, the J end by 4 bases, with 13 bases between. CDR3 length: 15 residues. From germline, CDR1 is LGHDT and CDR2 YNNKEL (reference sequence). The CDR3 loop is CASSHSGLGGNTIYF. DNA of the CDR3: TGTGCCAGCAGCCATAGCGGGTTAGGGGGAAACACCATATATTTT.

The chain has TRBV5-1 and TRBJ2-5, with 8 bases aligning to TRBD2. The CDR3 totals 15 residues. Germline V lookup: CDR1 SGHRS, CDR2 YFSETQ. V was pared by 2 bases and J by 1 base, with 4 bases of the junction left unmatched. The CDR3 sequence is CASSLLAGSQETQYF. CDR3 DNA: TGCGCCAGCAGCTTATTAGCGGGGTCCCAAGAGACCCAGTACTTC.

The chain recombines TRBV12-5 with TRBJ2-3; D possibly corresponds to TRBD1 (6 bases). V lost 8 bases, J lost 0 bases, and 12 bases lay in between. The CDR3 length is 14 residues. CDR1 and CDR2 (germline): LGHNT, FRNRAP. The CDR3 protein is CASRRTESTDTQYF. CDR3 nucleotides: TGTGCTAGTCGGCGGACAGAAAGCACAGATACGCAGTATTTT.

This clone was recorded only once. The CDR3 DNA sequence: TGTGCCAGCAGCCAGGTCGGGACAGGGCCTGGAAACACCATATATTTT. Translating it yields CASSQVGTGPGNTIYF. The chain employs TRBV3-1 (or the pseudogene TRBV3-2) and TRBJ1-3; 9 bases fit TRBD1. The CDR3 spans 16 residues. The junction had 5 bases not matched to a gene; V was cut back by 3 bases and J by 2 bases. Germline lookup yields CDR1 LGHDT and CDR2 YNNKEL (reference sequence).

Only one count was recorded for this clone. The chain uses TRBV6-5 and TRBJ1-3, with D possibly being TRBD1 (5 bases). Deletions cut 0 bases from V and 0 bases from J, with 9 bases between. CDR1 MNHEY and CDR2 SVGAGI come from the germline V gene. The CDR3 has 16 residues. The DNA of the CDR3 is TGTGCCAGCAGTTACTCGACAGCGAGCTCTGGAAACACCATATATTTT. It encodes CASSYSTASSGNTIYF.

The chain has TRBV5-4 and TRBJ2-7; 9 nucleotides line up with TRBD2. Trimming cost V 2 bases and J 2 bases; bases outside gene matches: 5. The CDR3 covers 15 residues. The germline gives CDR1 SGHNT, CDR2 YYREEE (reference sequence). Here the CDR3 reads CASSLWAGGTYEQYF. The CDR3 region has the DNA TGTGCCAGCAGCTTATGGGCGGGGGGGACCTACGAGCAGTACTTC.

The V call is TRBV11-3, the J call TRBJ1-2, with a weak D call TRBD1 (6 bases). The V and J ends lost 5 bases and 2 bases respectively, with 15 bases between them. The CDR3 runs 15 residues. Germline-derived CDR1 and CDR2 are SGHNT and YENEEA. Written as DNA, the CDR3 is TGTGCCAGCAGCCATCGAGTTAGGGGGAACTATGGCTACACCTTC. Its translation: CASSHRVRGNYGYTF.

The chain uses TRBV7-2 and TRBJ1-2; no clear D gene. In germline, CDR1 is SGHTA, CDR2 FQGNSA. V lost 1 base and J lost 5, with 11 bases in between. The CDR3 totals 14 residues. CDR3 DNA: TGTGCCAGCAGCTTAGTCGCGGCAGAATATGGCTACACCTTC. This sequence encodes CASSLVAAEYGYTF.

The rearrangement uses TRBV5-4 and TRBJ2-7; 9 bases agree with TRBD1. The ends lost 4 bases at V and 2 bases at J; junction bases unmatched: 4. The CDR3 has 14 residues. The V gene's germline CDR1 is SGHNT and CDR2 YYREEE (reference sequence). The CDR3 sequence: CASSPWTGAYEQYF. The CDR3 region has the DNA TGTGCCAGCAGCCCTTGGACAGGGGCCTACGAGCAGTACTTC.

The chain carries TRBV4-2 and TRBJ2-1, with a tentative D call TRBD2 (6 bases). Germline assignment: CDR1 LGHNA and CDR2 YNFKEQ. The V end was cut by 2 bases, the J end by 7 bases, with 18 bases between. This CDR3 contains 16 residues. CDR3 DNA: TGTGCCAGCAGCCAACCACTGTGGGAGGTTGGGAATGAGCAGTTCTTC. Its protein product is CASSQPLWEVGNEQFF.

The CDR3 region has the DNA TGTGCCAGCAGTTACTCCGGGACAGGGGGTAACTCACCCCTCCACTTT. Translating gives CASSYSGTGGNSPLHF. The rearrangement links TRBV6-2 or TRBV6-3 to TRBJ1-6, with 11 bases identical to TRBD1. V dropped 0 bases and J dropped 10; count of bases not matched to a gene: 5. The germline V gene has CDR1 MNHEY and CDR2 SVGEGT. There are 16 residues in the CDR3.

The chain couples TRBV7-9 to TRBJ1-5; TRBD1 might be the D (6 bases). Germline V gives CDR1 SEHNR, CDR2 FQNEAQ (reference sequence). The CDR3 has 15 amino acids. V was clipped by 5 bases and J by 4 bases, with 15 bases between them. CDR3 in amino acids: CASSLDWGHNQPQHF. CDR3 bases: TGTGCCAGCAGCCTAGATTGGGGGCATAATCAGCCCCAGCATTTT.

This clone appeared a single time. The chain recombines TRBV24-1 with TRBJ1-2, with 12 bases fitting TRBD1. With V trimmed by 8 bases and J by 6 bases, 6 bases remained unmatched. The CDR3 has 14 residues. Per the germline V gene, CDR1 is KGHDR and CDR2 is SFDVKD. This CDR3 is CATNRDRGRDGYTF. Written as DNA, the CDR3 is TGTGCCACCAATCGGGACAGGGGGCGCGATGGCTACACCTTC.

This clone appeared a single time. This rearrangement joins TRBV12-5 to TRBJ2-2; 7 nucleotides match TRBD1. The CDR3 covers 17 residues. V was clipped by 5 bases and J by 3 bases; unmatched bases: 12. The germline CDR1 and CDR2 sequences are LGHNT and FRNRAP. The chain's CDR3 is CASGNDRDLRDTGELFF. In nucleotides, the CDR3 is TGTGCTAGTGGTAACGACAGGGACCTAAGGGACACCGGGGAGCTGTTTTTT.